This T cell receptor beta chain is drawn from a study of blood T cell repertoires in COVID-19. Looked up from germline, CDR1 is SNHLY and CDR2 is FYNNEI. There are 15 residues in the CDR3. The V segment lost 7 bases and the J segment 5 bases; nucleotides outside the gene matches: 10. Seattle researchers signed up patients amid active infection and tracked them longitudinally. Assay: immunoSEQ multiplex PCR; the TCRdb copy retains only in-frame clones and omits some. The repertoire consists of about 150,000 clones, with roughly nine tenths occurring once and the leading ten covering around an eighth. This receptor was identified in a man between 18 and 29 years old with COVID-19, enrolled during active disease. Material for sequencing was peripheral blood. This chain connects TRBV2 to TRBJ1-1; 10 bases match TRBD1. CDR3 loop: CASKRGQGSVTEAFF. CDR3 bases: TGTGCCAGCAAGAGGGGACAGGGGTCGGTGACTGAAGCTTTCTTT.